Presented here are 3 T cell receptor beta chains from one specimen sequenced in a study of CD8 T cells in Susac syndrome. RNA amounts of roughly 0.5 to 1 ug underwent reverse transcription with random hexamers. One entry per CDR3 protein results from TCRdb running MiXCR on the immunoSEQ multiplex PCR reads. This table holds about 200,000 distinct CDR3 sequences, roughly 96% found once. Sequenced sample: CD4+ T cells from PBMCs. Receptors originate from a human donor in good health.

The genes are TRBV6-2 or TRBV6-3 and TRBJ2-7; the match to TRBD2 covers 10 bases. With 5 bases clipped from V and 3 bases from J, the junction kept 7 bases outside the gene matches. Per the germline V gene, CDR1 is MNHEY and CDR2 is SVGEGT. The CDR3 contains 15 residues. The CDR3, as DNA: TGTGCCAGCAGTCCTCGGACTAGCGGAATCTACGAGCAGTACGTC. It specifies CASSPRTSGIYEQYV.

The sample holds one count of this clonotype. The V call is TRBV30, the J call TRBJ2-1; D possibly uses TRBD1 or TRBD2 (5 bases each). There are 15 residues in the CDR3. Looked up from germline, CDR1 is GTSNPN and CDR2 is SVGIG (reference sequence). V lost 0 bases to trimming and J lost 3 bases, with 12 bases between them. The CDR3 nucleotides are TGTGCCTGGAGTGTGGGACCTATCCTCTACAATGAGCAGTTCTTC. Residues: CAWSVGPILYNEQFF.

The chain joins TRBV2 to TRBJ2-1; D is tentatively TRBD1 or TRBD2 (5 bases each). Germline loops: CDR1 SNHLY, CDR2 FYNNEI. V dropped 8 bases and J dropped 4 bases, with 12 bases sitting between them. The CDR3 has 13 residues. This CDR3 is CASCRDGYNEQFF. The CDR3 DNA is TGTGCCAGCTGCAGGGACGGGTACAATGAGCAGTTCTTC. The full variable domain, rest sourced from reference TRBV2 and TRBJ2-1, is EPEVTQTPSHQVTQMGQEVILRCVPISNHLYFYWYRQILGQKVEFLVSFYNNEISEKSEIFDDQFSVERPDGSNFTLKIRSTKLEDSAMYFCASCRDGYNEQFFGPGTRLTVL.